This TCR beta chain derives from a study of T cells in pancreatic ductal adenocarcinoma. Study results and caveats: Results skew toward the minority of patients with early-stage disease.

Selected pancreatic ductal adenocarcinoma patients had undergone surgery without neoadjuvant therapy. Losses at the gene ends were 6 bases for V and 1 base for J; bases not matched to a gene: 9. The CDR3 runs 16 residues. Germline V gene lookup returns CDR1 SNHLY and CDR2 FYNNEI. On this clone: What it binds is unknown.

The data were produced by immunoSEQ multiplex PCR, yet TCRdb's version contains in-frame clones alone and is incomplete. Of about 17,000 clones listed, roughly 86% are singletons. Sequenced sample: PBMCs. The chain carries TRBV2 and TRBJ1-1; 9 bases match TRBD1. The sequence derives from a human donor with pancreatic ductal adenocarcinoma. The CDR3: CASRLQGAVRNTEAFF. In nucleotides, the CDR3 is TGTGCCAGCAGACTACAGGGGGCGGTTAGGAACACTGAAGCTTTCTTT.